This T cell receptor (beta chain) emerged from a study of high-grade serous ovarian cancer treatment subgroups. Study as a whole: On average, more than 14,000 reads and 7,000 to 8,500 unique TCR beta rearrangements were obtained per sample. Study-level findings and limits: TCR relatedness rose with neoantigen level and trended with mutation load. These tumor repertoires lack spatial information from bulk sequencing. Only CDR3 was analyzed; CDR1 and CDR2 were not.

The protocol was immunoSEQ multiplex PCR, while the TCRdb copy is restricted to in-frame clones and leaves out a portion. The table records thousands of clones, 79% of them present only once. Tumor samples were obtained before definitive surgery or chemotherapy. Concerning this clone: Its antigen is as yet unknown.

This CDR3 has 14 residues. The V and J ends lost 8 bases and 2 bases, in that order; junction bases with no gene match: 7. CDR1 and CDR2 (germline): MNHEY, SMNVEV (reference sequence). The TCR originated in a human donor with high-grade serous ovarian cancer. The chain is built from TRBV27 and TRBJ2-7; 9 bases are a match to TRBD1. Sequencing was done on a sample of tumor tissue. The CDR3, as DNA: TGTGCCAGCTGCCGACAGGGGGGGGCCTACGAGCAGTACTTC. Translating it yields CASCRQGGAYEQYF.